This T cell receptor (beta chain) is from a study of T cells in Graves' hyperthyroidism and ophthalmopathy. Amplified regions were TCR beta CDR3 sequences from RNA transcripts. First-round RT-PCR targeting the TCR CDR3 was performed with the HTBI primer set. TCRdb re-called the multiplex PCR reads through MiXCR, storing one row per CDR3 protein. The table shows some 360,000 distinct CDR3 sequences, with 15% to 20% occurring only once. This clonotype was seen at least ten times. The CDR3 is 13 residues long. V gave up 0 bases and J gave up 8 bases, with 10 bases separating them. Looked up from germline, CDR1 is MGHRA and CDR2 is YSYEKL. The authors obtained PBMCs from more than 9.5 ml of fresh peripheral blood.

What was sequenced was blood. The clonotype comes from a woman aged 40 to 50 with Graves' ophthalmopathy. This chain connects TRBV4-1 to TRBJ1-2; the D gene is possibly TRBD1 (5 bases). The CDR3 DNA is TGCGCCAGCAGCCAAGATAGGGGTGGAGGCTACACCTTC. Amino acids: CASSQDRGGGYTF.